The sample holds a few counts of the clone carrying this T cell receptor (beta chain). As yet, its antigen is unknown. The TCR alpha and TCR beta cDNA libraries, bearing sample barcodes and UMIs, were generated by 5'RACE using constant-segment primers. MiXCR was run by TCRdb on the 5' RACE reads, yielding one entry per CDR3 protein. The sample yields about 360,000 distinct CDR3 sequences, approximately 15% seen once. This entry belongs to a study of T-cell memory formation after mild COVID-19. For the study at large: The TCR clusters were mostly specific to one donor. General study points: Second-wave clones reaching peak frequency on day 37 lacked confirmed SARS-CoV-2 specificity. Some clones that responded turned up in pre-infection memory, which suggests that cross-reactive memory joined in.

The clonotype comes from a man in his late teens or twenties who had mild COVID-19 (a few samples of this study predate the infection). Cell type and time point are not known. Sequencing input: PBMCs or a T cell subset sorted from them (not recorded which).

The CDR3 region is CASSGLAGGTGQYF. The CDR3 nucleotides are TGTGCCAGCAGCGGACTAGCGGGGGGGACTGGGCAGTATTTT. The V call is TRBV3-1, the J call TRBJ2-3; 15 bases fit TRBD2. The CDR3 runs to 14 residues. J gave up 11 bases and V 5 bases, and 5 bases lay outside the gene matches. CDR1 and CDR2 (germline): LGHDT, YNNKEL (reference sequence).